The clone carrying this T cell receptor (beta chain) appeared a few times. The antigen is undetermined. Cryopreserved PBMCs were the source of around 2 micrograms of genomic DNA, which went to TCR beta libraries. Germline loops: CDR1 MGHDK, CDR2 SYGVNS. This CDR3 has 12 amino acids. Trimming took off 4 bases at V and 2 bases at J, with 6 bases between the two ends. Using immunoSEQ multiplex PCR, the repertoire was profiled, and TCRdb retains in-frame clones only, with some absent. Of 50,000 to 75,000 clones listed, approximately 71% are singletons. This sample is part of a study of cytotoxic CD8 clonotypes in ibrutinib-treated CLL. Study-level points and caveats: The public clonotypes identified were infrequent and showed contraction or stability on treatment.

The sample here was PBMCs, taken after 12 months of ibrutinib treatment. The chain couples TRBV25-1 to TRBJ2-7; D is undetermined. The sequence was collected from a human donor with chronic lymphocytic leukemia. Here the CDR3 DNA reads TGTGCCAGCAGTGTTACTACCTACGAGCAGTACTTC. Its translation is CASSVTTYEQYF.